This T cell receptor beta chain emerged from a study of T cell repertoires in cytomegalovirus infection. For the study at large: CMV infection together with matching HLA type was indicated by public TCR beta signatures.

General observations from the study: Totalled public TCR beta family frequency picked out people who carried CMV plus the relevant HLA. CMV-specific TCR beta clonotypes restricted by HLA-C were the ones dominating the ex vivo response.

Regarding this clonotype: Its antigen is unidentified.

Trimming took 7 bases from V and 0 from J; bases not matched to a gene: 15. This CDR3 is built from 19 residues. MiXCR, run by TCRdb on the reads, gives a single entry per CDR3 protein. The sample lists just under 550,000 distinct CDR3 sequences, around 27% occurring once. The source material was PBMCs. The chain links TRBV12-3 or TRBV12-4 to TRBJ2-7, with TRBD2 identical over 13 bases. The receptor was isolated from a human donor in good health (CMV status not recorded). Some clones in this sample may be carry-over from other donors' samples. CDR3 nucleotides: TGTGCCAGCACTCACTCCGGGACTAGCGGGATTAGAAGCTCCTACGAGCAGTACTTC. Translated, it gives CASTHSGTSGIRSSYEQYF.